This T cell receptor (beta chain) was observed in a study of cytomegalovirus exposure and HLA in healthy donors. Deletions cut 7 bases from V and 2 bases from J, with 12 bases between. Per germline, CDR1 SNHLY and CDR2 FYNNEI. The CDR3 runs 13 residues. Primers for the PCR totalled 60 Vbeta and 13 Jbeta. Measured with immunoSEQ multiplex PCR; TCRdb has only the in-frame clones, and not every one. The sample shows 150,000 to 200,000 clones, around 83% of them seen only once. This clone showed up just a few times. Its antigen remains unknown. Study results and caveats: One cluster of highly shared sequence variants probably arose as a sequencing artifact.

The receptor was isolated from a girl aged 2 to 9 in good health and CMV-seropositive. Sequenced sample: PBMCs. The V gene is TRBV2, the J gene TRBJ2-7; D is undetermined. CDR3 DNA sequence: TGTGCCAGCACCCCGCAAGAGACCTACGAGCAGTACTTC. Protein product: CASTPQETYEQYF.